These 21 T cell receptor beta chains were sequenced from one sample in a study of CD8 T cells in ankylosing spondylitis. Findings of the study overall: In ankylosing spondylitis blood, a motif of seven to nine highly homologous TCR beta variants appeared characteristic.

TCRdb reprocessed the 5' RACE reads with MiXCR, giving one entry per CDR3 protein. This sample has approximately 300,000 distinct CDR3 sequences; approximately 8.2% occur once, and the top ten carry roughly 15%. These receptors' targets are unknown. Sequencing was carried out using blood, either unsorted or a sorted T cell fraction (not recorded which). The receptors come from a male donor with ankylosing spondylitis.

This clonotype appeared a few times. V and J are TRBV7-9 and TRBJ2-7; tentatively, D is TRBD1 (6 bases). The CDR3 is 13 amino acids. CDR1 is SEHNR and CDR2 is FQNEAQ in the germline V gene (reference sequence). Trimming took 6 bases from V and 9 from J, leaving 18 bases between them. CDR3 amino acids: CASRPLDRTTQYF. In nucleotides, the CDR3 is TGTGCCAGCAGACCGTTAGACAGGACCACGCAGTACTTC.

V is TRBV9 and J is TRBJ2-1, with 10 bases that match TRBD2. This CDR3 region has 15 residues. The V and J ends lost 3 bases and 10 bases, in that order; junction bases with no gene match: 10. The germline CDR1 and CDR2 sequences are SGDLS and YYNGEE. The CDR3 nucleotides read TGTGCCAGCAGCGCCGGACTAGCGGAACGGTACGAGCAGTTCTTC. This translates into CASSAGLAERYEQFF.

V is TRBV20-1 and J is TRBJ2-1, with TRBD2 identical over 15 bases. Per the germline V gene, CDR1 is DFQATT and CDR2 is SNEGSKA (reference sequence). J gave up 8 bases and V 2 bases, and 4 bases lay outside the gene matches. The CDR3 extends over 15 amino acids. CDR3 nucleotides: TGCAGTGCTAGAACGGGACTAGCGGGAGGAGATGAGCAGTTCTTC. Amino acids: CSARTGLAGGDEQFF.

This chain uses TRBV7-3 with TRBJ2-5; D possibly corresponds to TRBD2 (6 bases). The CDR3 sequence is 16 residues long. CDR1 is SGHTA, CDR2 FQGTGA, per germline. Trimming cost V 5 bases and J 2 bases, with 18 bases left between them. CDR3 sequence: CASSKNGGNTQETQYF. For the CDR3, the DNA is TGTGCCAGCAGCAAAAACGGCGGGAACACACAAGAGACCCAGTACTTC.

This clonotype was detected only a few times. The rearrangement links TRBV29-1 to TRBJ2-2; TRBD2 aligns across 12 bases. CDR3 length: 15 amino acids. Germline assignment: CDR1 SQVTM and CDR2 ANQGSEA. V was pared by 6 bases and J by 0 bases, with 2 bases of the junction left unmatched. The CDR3 nucleotides are TGCAGCGTCGGACTAGCGGGGTCGAACACCGGGGAGCTGTTTTTT. Translation gives CSVGLAGSNTGELFF.

This chain links TRBV4-1 with TRBJ1-1, with TRBD1 as a possible D gene (5 bases). Trimming cost V 4 bases and J 2 bases, with 11 bases left between them. Germline CDR1 and CDR2: MGHRA and YSYEKL. The CDR3 runs 14 residues. The CDR3 DNA sequence: TGCGCCAGCAGCCGGACTAGGGGAAACACTGAAGCTTTCTTT. Encoded protein: CASSRTRGNTEAFF.

V is TRBV11-3 and J is TRBJ2-1; D is unclear. The length of the CDR3 is 16 residues. CDR1 and CDR2 (germline): SGHNT, YENEEA. Trimming left V 5 bases short and J 8 bases short, with 22 bases between. The DNA of the CDR3 is TGTGCCAGCAGCAGCCGATCAGGCCTTTGGGGTGATGAGCAGTTCTTC. Translation gives CASSSRSGLWGDEQFF.

The genes are TRBV4-3 and TRBJ1-1; D is unresolved. The CDR3 is made up of 14 amino acids. Germline CDR1 reads LGHNA; CDR2 reads YSLEER. V was trimmed by 1 base and J by 1 base, leaving 7 bases between them. Written as DNA, the CDR3 is TGCGCCAGCAGCCAAGTCCGCGGGAACACTGAAGCTTTCTTT. Amino acids: CASSQVRGNTEAFF.

This clonotype was found many times. The chain couples TRBV29-1 to TRBJ2-1; 11 bases are a match to TRBD2. Germline loops: CDR1 SQVTM, CDR2 ANQGSEA. V lost 3 bases and J lost 2; bases outside the gene matches: 3. The CDR3 has 15 residues. The CDR3 region has the DNA TGCAGCGTTGAGATAGCGGGAGGGCCCTACAATGAGCAGTTCTTC. This gives the protein CSVEIAGGPYNEQFF.

This clonotype was counted between two and nine times. V and J are TRBV4-1 and TRBJ2-7, with TRBD1 identical over 8 bases. There are 14 residues in the CDR3. Germline CDR1 and CDR2: MGHRA and YSYEKL. V lost 4 bases to trimming and J lost 5 bases; unmatched junction nucleotides: 7. The CDR3 reads CASSLQTGAHEQYF. CDR3 bases: TGCGCCAGCAGCCTTCAGACAGGGGCCCACGAGCAGTACTTC.

The V and J genes are TRBV20-1 and TRBJ1-6; 7 positions match TRBD1. Per germline, CDR1 DFQATT and CDR2 SNEGSKA (reference sequence). Germline trimming cut 3 bases from V and 4 bases from J; bases unmatched to any gene: 12. This CDR3 has 17 amino acids. The DNA for the CDR3 is TGCAGTGCTAGGGGGATGCCGGGACAGTCTTATAATTCACCCCTCCACTTT. Its translation is CSARGMPGQSYNSPLHF.

There are many counts of this clonotype. J is TRBJ2-5 and V is TRBV29-1, with D unclear. CDR3 length: 11 amino acids. V lost 3 bases to trimming and J lost 3 bases, with 5 bases between them. Per germline, CDR1 SQVTM and CDR2 ANQGSEA. CDR3 bases: TGCAGCGTTGAGGTCAAAGAGACCCAGTACTTC. Residues: CSVEVKETQYF. Combining the CDR3 with reference TRBV29-1 and TRBJ2-5 gives the whole variable domain SAVISQKPSRDICQRGTSLTIQCQVDSQVTMMFWYRQQPGQSLTLIATANQGSEATYESGFVIDKFPISRPNLTFSTLTVSNMSPEDSSIYLCSVEVKETQYFGPGTRLLVL.

This clonotype was seen repeatedly, ten times or more. This chain joins TRBV29-1 and TRBJ2-1; D unclear. The V end was cut by 2 bases, the J end by 0 bases, with 11 bases between. This CDR3 has 15 residues. The germline CDR1 and CDR2 sequences are SQVTM and ANQGSEA. CDR3 amino acids: CSVENDRSSYNEQFF. The DNA of the CDR3 is TGCAGCGTTGAAAATGATCGAAGCTCCTACAATGAGCAGTTCTTC.

CDR3 residues: CASTLAGVGETQYF. Written as DNA, the CDR3 is TGCGCCAGCACTCTAGCGGGCGTCGGGGAGACCCAGTACTTC. The genes are TRBV5-1 and TRBJ2-5, with 8 bases that match TRBD2. CDR1 SGHRS and CDR2 YFSETQ come from the germline V gene. CDR3 length equals 14 residues. V was pared by 6 bases and J by 5 bases, with 9 bases of the junction left unmatched.

Only a few counts were recorded for this clonotype. The genes are TRBV28 and TRBJ2-4; weak D call: TRBD2 (5 bases). V was pared by 3 bases and J by 3 bases, with 15 bases between. The CDR3 loop spans 16 amino acids. From germline, CDR1 is MDHEN and CDR2 SYDVKM. DNA for the CDR3: TGTGCCAGCAGTTTGTTCGGGGTCGGTGGCAAAAACATTCAGTACTTC. This codes for CASSLFGVGGKNIQYF.

A few counts support this clonotype. J is TRBJ1-2 and V is TRBV4-2; possible D gene TRBD1, 6 bases. The V gene lost 0 bases and the J gene lost 0 bases, with 23 bases spanning the gap. CDR1 and CDR2 from the germline V gene are LGHNA and YNFKEQ. The CDR3 extends over 20 amino acids. DNA of the CDR3: TGTGCCAGCAGCCAAGATCATACAGGGTGGGGGGGGTCTACTAACTATGGCTACACCTTC. It translates to CASSQDHTGWGGSTNYGYTF.

The sample holds many counts of this clonotype. V usage is TRBV29-1 and J usage is TRBJ2-7; D might be TRBD2 (6 bases). The CDR3 is 14 residues long. The V end lost 5 bases, the J end lost 6 bases, and 20 bases lay between the germline ends. Per germline, CDR1 SQVTM and CDR2 ANQGSEA. The CDR3 loop is CSVRVGGYHLEQYF. CDR3 nucleotides: TGCAGCGTTCGGGTCGGAGGGTACCATCTCGAGCAGTACTTC.

The table lists this clonotype with many counts. The chain recombines TRBV20-1 with TRBJ2-2; 7 nucleotides match TRBD1. Germline CDR1 is DFQATT and CDR2 is SNEGSKA (reference sequence). With 1 base clipped from V and 4 bases from J, the junction kept 18 bases outside the gene matches. This CDR3 contains 19 residues. The CDR3 DNA sequence: TGCAGTGCTAGAGTCCCTCCTACCGACAGGGCCCTTCTCACCGGGGAGCTGTTTTTT. This encodes CSARVPPTDRALLTGELFF.

At least ten counts were recorded for this clonotype. This chain links TRBV29-1 with TRBJ2-1; D not resolved. Deletions cut 2 bases from V and 1 base from J, with 12 bases between. The CDR3 consists of 15 residues. The germline gives CDR1 SQVTM, CDR2 ANQGSEA. CDR3 protein: CSVEPPGPSYNEQFF. CDR3 nucleotides: TGCAGCGTTGAACCACCGGGCCCATCCTACAATGAGCAGTTCTTC.

This clonotype appeared a few times. The chain recombines TRBV7-2 with TRBJ2-7; D is unclear. V was clipped by 5 bases and J by 0 bases, with 11 bases between them. The CDR3 is made up of 14 amino acids. CDR1 and CDR2 from the germline V gene are SGHTA and FQGNSA. The CDR3 spells CASSPQGSSYEQYF. In nucleotides, the CDR3 is TGTGCCAGCAGCCCGCAAGGAAGCTCCTACGAGCAGTACTTC.

The chain employs TRBV29-1 and TRBJ2-3; D possibly uses TRBD1 or TRBD2 (6 bases each). Germline CDR1 reads SQVTM; CDR2 reads ANQGSEA. The CDR3 runs 14 residues. The ends were cut back, 4 bases at V and 5 bases at J, with 16 bases in the middle. The CDR3 spells CSVVGLQGGDTQYF. Written as DNA, the CDR3 is TGCAGCGTTGTAGGGTTACAGGGAGGAGATACGCAGTATTTT.